This TCR beta chain was sequenced during a study of T cells in Graves' hyperthyroidism and ophthalmopathy (dated by TCRdb to about 2019). General notes on the study: Peripheral blood was collected at initial diagnosis, before any treatment. To identify distinguishing TCR V-J signatures, a discovery cohort of around 98 patients was used, comprising 40 to 45 with Graves' ophthalmopathy and 55 to 65 with stable Graves' hyperthyroidism. Whether ophthalmopathy could be predicted prospectively was tested in an independent validation cohort made up of under 20 hyperthyroidism patients plus 17 patients who later progressed to ophthalmopathy. For training and testing, the approximately 92 patients in the discovery cohort were randomly divided in a 7:3 ratio. In several Graves' hyperthyroidism patients, the study also compared T-cell repertoires from thyroid tissue with T-cell repertoires from blood. After blood sampling, hyperthyroidism patients were treated with methimazole at a starting dose of 30 mg daily, and ophthalmopathy patients were treated with high-dose intravenous methylprednisolone. According to the paper, TCR Vbeta CDR3 sequencing was carried out on 120 to 150 peripheral blood samples, which came from fewer than 50 ophthalmopathy, under 85 hyperthyroidism and roughly 17 progressor patients.

This clonotype came up a few times. The antigen it binds to is not known. No base-level quality is on record; no much larger clone is a single base apart. The TCR beta CDR3 regions were amplified from RNA transcripts. A first-round RT-PCR of the TCR CDR3 used the HTBI primer set with the Qiagen OneStep RT-PCR kit. Libraries were constructed in a second round of multiplex PCR, after which size selection and purification were performed. Paired-end sequencing of the libraries was performed with 100 bp reads on an Illumina HiSeq2000. The original pipeline was this. SOAPnuke was used to process the raw data, throwing out any read that contained adapters or uncalled bases, had a mean Phred below 15, or lacked an exact constant-primer or identifier match. COPE v1.2.5 was used to merge the high-quality paired reads, and each unique nucleotide sequence was defined as a clonotype. MiTCR v1.1 was used to align the clonotypes against IMGT TRBV, TRBD and TRBJ reference segments. Only V-J combinations with frequency above 0.0001, covering roughly 99% of repertoires, were analysed. A TCS score was defined as the ratio between F50 (clonal expansion) and ExV (chaos), using BLOSUM62-based TCRdist between CDR3 peptides within each V-J. Welch's t-statistics and random forest reduced roughly 530 V-J features to under 15, which were used in a naive Bayes classifier (R e1071). The Morisita-Horn index was used to measure how similar the thyroid and blood repertoires were. TCRdb handled the public reads itself, with Q25 trimming in fastp and clone calling in MiXCR, and kept productive beta chains. Identical CDR3 protein sequences are pooled into one entry, listed with their most common genes and DNA. The authors' filters were not applied to this entry. For this sample the table gives roughly 800,000 distinct CDR3 sequences, of which 35% to 45% were detected only once. Jointly, the top ten make up about 8.9% of the sample.

The junction carries 11 bases between V and J, which are trimmed by 2 bases and 7 bases respectively. Per the germline V gene, SQVTM is the CDR1 and ANQGSEA is the CDR2. The CDR3, from cysteine to phenylalanine, totals 12 residues. Only the CDR3 region is kept as DNA, spanning 36 bases read in frame from base 1. A patient counted as having stable Graves' hyperthyroidism if no progression to ophthalmopathy occurred over 18 months of follow-up. Hyperthyroidism patients were aged 18 to 65 years and newly diagnosed, with disease duration of less than 2 months. Any patient with an uncontrolled infection, another autoimmune disease, pregnancy or lactation was excluded. Diagnoses were established on the basis of clinical symptoms, serum thyroxine and TRAb, thyroid ultrasound, and orbital computed tomography. PBMCs were isolated from roughly 10 ml of fresh peripheral blood by Ficoll-Paque density gradient centrifugation. Total RNA was extracted with Trizol reagent, and quality was checked on an Agilent 2100 Bioanalyzer.

Results and caveats for the whole study, not just this receptor: Most expanded thyroid clonotypes (frequency above 0.001) were also detected in blood, a finding suggesting that blood repertoires may reflect thyroid immune responses. A 13 V-J signature model separated ophthalmopathy from stable hyperthyroidism, with 87.88% sensitivity and roughly 82% specificity in cross-validation and 80%/75% in testing. Sample size was not statistically predetermined, and blinding of investigators to group allocation was not performed. During validation, the model predicted progression to ophthalmopathy a median of approximately six months ahead of onset, with around 71% sensitivity and 72% to 80% specificity.

In this chain, TRBV29-1 is recombined with TRBJ2-5, with a tentative D gene TRBD2 over 5 matching bases. The sample taken for sequencing was blood. This clonotype originated in a man younger than 35 with Graves' hyperthyroidism. The sequence in DNA is TGCAGCGTTGAAAACGGGGATCTGACCCAGTACTTC. This translates into CSVENGDLTQYF.